One sample yielded the 24 T cell receptor beta chains listed below, sequenced in a study of graft-versus-host responses after intestinal transplantation. These receptors are not linked to any known antigen. The method was immunoSEQ multiplex PCR; TCRdb's version includes in-frame clones alone and lacks a portion of them. The sample records approximately 75,000 clones, 85% to 90% being singletons. Here the sequenced sample was unstimulated CD8+ T cells sorted from spleen or lymph node cells, taken before transplant. These receptors originate from a human donor who was the organ donor for an intestinal transplant.

This clone was counted once. The genes are TRBV4-1 and TRBJ2-1; D might be TRBD2 (5 bases). Trimming took off 5 bases at V and 9 bases at J, with 14 bases between the two ends. This CDR3 comprises 13 residues. Germline V lookup: CDR1 MGHRA, CDR2 YSYEKL. The CDR3, as DNA: TGCGCCAGCAGCTCTCCCCGGGGTGGTGAGCAGTTCTTC. Amino acid sequence: CASSSPRGGEQFF.

The chain has TRBV5-1 and TRBJ1-1; maybe TRBD1 (6 bases). Germline CDR1 reads SGHRS; CDR2 reads YFSETQ. CDR3 length: 15 residues. V shed 4 bases and J shed 1 base, with 14 bases lying between them. Here the CDR3 DNA reads TGCGCCAGCAGCGATGGGGGCATGCAGAACACTGAAGCTTTCTTT. Encoded protein: CASSDGGMQNTEAFF. The full variable domain, with the rest looked up from reference TRBV5-1 and TRBJ1-1, is KAGVTQTPRYLIKTRGQQVTLSCSPISGHRSVSWYQQTPGQGLQFLFEYFSETQRNKGNFPGRFSGRQFSNSRSEMNVSTLELGDSALYLCASSDGGMQNTEAFFGQGTRLTVV.

V usage is TRBV4-1 and J usage is TRBJ1-5; D gene uncertain. This CDR3 region has 16 residues. With 0 bases removed from V and 0 bases from J, the gap between germline ends came to 9 bases. Germline V gene data show CDR1 as MGHRA and CDR2 as YSYEKL. The CDR3 loop reads CASSQEQIDSNQPQHF. The CDR3 DNA follows: TGCGCCAGCAGCCAAGAGCAGATTGATAGCAATCAGCCCCAGCATTTT.

Written as DNA, the CDR3 is TGTGCCAGCACCTCGGACAGGGCTTCGAAGGAAGCTTTCTTT. Translating gives CASTSDRASKEAFF. The V call is TRBV28, the J call TRBJ1-1; TRBD1 agrees at 8 bases. With 7 bases clipped from V and 8 bases from J, the junction kept 12 bases outside the gene matches. The length of the CDR3 is 14 residues. CDR1 MDHEN and CDR2 SYDVKM come from the germline V gene. The full variable domain, with the rest looked up from reference TRBV28 and TRBJ1-1, is DVKVTQSSRYLVKRTGEKVFLECVQDMDHENMFWYRQDPGLGLRLIYFSYDVKMKEKGDIPEGYSVSREKKERFSLILESASTNQTSMYLCASTSDRASKEAFFGQGTRLTVV.

This clone was recorded once. J is TRBJ1-2 and V is TRBV14; no definite D call. The CDR3 covers 16 residues. V was clipped by 0 bases and J by 0 bases, with 11 bases between them. Germline V gives CDR1 SGHDN, CDR2 FVKESK. CDR3 amino acids: CASSQETVTANYGYTF. CDR3 bases: TGTGCCAGCAGCCAAGAAACGGTAACAGCTAACTATGGCTACACCTTC.

The chain links TRBV28 to TRBJ2-7; D gene uncertain. This CDR3 has 15 residues. Trimming shortened V by 4 bases and J by 0 bases, and 13 bases separated the two germline ends. The V gene's germline CDR1 is MDHEN and CDR2 SYDVKM. The CDR3, as DNA: TGTGCCAGCAGTTCCTCCCCTGGGCTCTCCTACGAGCAGTACGTC. It is translated as CASSSSPGLSYEQYV.

V gene TRBV4-1 combines with J gene TRBJ1-6; D not resolved. This CDR3 spans 15 amino acids. Germline CDR1 MGHRA, CDR2 YSYEKL. V was pared by 7 bases and J by 8 bases, with 18 bases between. The CDR3 DNA is TGCGCCAGCAAAACCACGATTTCACTTTATTCACCCCTCCACTTT. As protein: CASKTTISLYSPLHF.

This chain joins TRBV9 and TRBJ1-3, with unresolved D. V was clipped by 2 bases and J by 0 bases, with 6 bases between them. The CDR3 loop spans 14 amino acids. Per the germline V gene, CDR1 is SGDLS and CDR2 is YYNGEE. The CDR3 loop reads CASSVSGSGNTIYF. CDR3 nucleotide sequence: TGTGCCAGCAGCGTCAGTGGCTCTGGAAACACCATATATTTT.

V is TRBV28 and J is TRBJ2-3; tentative D call: TRBD2 (5 bases). Per the germline V gene, CDR1 is MDHEN and CDR2 is SYDVKM. This CDR3 has 16 residues. V was shortened by 3 bases and J by 6 bases, with 19 bases between the two germline ends. As DNA, the CDR3 is TGTGCCAGCAGTTTGCCGCCGGGATCCGGATCGGATACGCAGTATTTT. Its protein is CASSLPPGSGSDTQYF.

This clone occurred once. The genes are TRBV4-1 and TRBJ1-5; tentative D call: TRBD1 (6 bases). This CDR3 region has 15 residues. Germline lookup yields CDR1 MGHRA and CDR2 YSYEKL. V was clipped by 2 bases and J by 6 bases, with 14 bases between them. CDR3 protein: CASSQIQGPVQPQHF. Written as DNA, the CDR3 is TGCGCCAGCAGCCAAATACAGGGACCTGTTCAGCCCCAGCATTTT.

This clone was counted a single time. The chain recombines TRBV27 with TRBJ2-5, with 9 bases identical to TRBD1. The CDR3 contains 16 residues. V shed 2 bases, J shed 5 bases, and the junction held 9 bases outside the gene matches. Per the germline V gene, CDR1 is MNHEY and CDR2 is SMNVEV (reference sequence). The CDR3 here is CASSLQFGDRVETQYF. CDR3 nucleotide sequence: TGTGCCAGCAGTTTACAATTCGGGGACAGGGTCGAGACCCAGTACTTC.

In this sample, this clone turned up once. The DNA of the CDR3 is TGTGCCAGCAGTTTGTCCAGGCTTCCCACAGATACGCAGTATTTT. It is translated as CASSLSRLPTDTQYF. The V gene is TRBV28, the J gene TRBJ2-3; D unresolved. V shed 3 bases and J shed 2 bases, with 12 bases lying between them. The germline gives CDR1 MDHEN, CDR2 SYDVKM. The CDR3 length is 15 residues. Full variable domain (rest looked up from reference TRBV28 and TRBJ2-3): DVKVTQSSRYLVKRTGEKVFLECVQDMDHENMFWYRQDPGLGLRLIYFSYDVKMKEKGDIPEGYSVSREKKERFSLILESASTNQTSMYLCASSLSRLPTDTQYFGPGTRLTVL.

This chain links TRBV7-6 with TRBJ2-2; tentatively, D is TRBD1 (5 bases). V was cut by 5 bases and J by 3 bases, with 16 bases left in between. This CDR3 contains 16 residues. Germline CDR1 is SGHVS and CDR2 is FNYEAQ. The CDR3 reads CASSPRKGAYTGELFF. As DNA, the CDR3 is TGTGCCAGCAGCCCCCGCAAAGGGGCCTACACCGGGGAGCTGTTTTTT.

This clone was seen only a few times. This chain links TRBV19 with TRBJ1-2; tentative D call: TRBD1 (6 bases). Germline loops: CDR1 LNHDA, CDR2 SQIVND (reference sequence). Trimming took 3 bases from V and 8 from J, leaving 13 bases between them. The CDR3 is made up of 13 amino acids. CDR3 bases: TGTGCCAGTAGTATGAGTCCAGGGGTCGGCTACACCTTC. Protein: CASSMSPGVGYTF.

The rearrangement joins TRBV25-1 to TRBJ1-1, with no clear D. Germline values: CDR1 MGHDK, CDR2 SYGVNS. V lost 5 bases and J 4 bases, leaving 5 bases between the germline ends. The CDR3 loop spans 11 amino acids. The CDR3 nucleotides read TGTGCCAGCAGTTATTCCACTGAAGCTTTCTTT. Residues: CASSYSTEAFF.

A single count supports this clone. This rearrangement joins TRBV15 to TRBJ1-4; unclear D gene. The CDR3 sequence is 16 residues long. Deletions cut 2 bases from V and 4 bases from J, with 14 bases between. Germline V gene data show CDR1 as LNHNV and CDR2 as YYDKDF (reference sequence). The DNA for the CDR3 is TGTGCCACCAGCAGAAAATTAACGGGGTTTAATGAAAAACTGTTTTTT. It yields the protein CATSRKLTGFNEKLFF.

This clone was detected only once. The chain links TRBV5-1 to TRBJ2-2; weak D call: TRBD1 (6 bases). There are 15 residues in the CDR3. V was trimmed by 8 bases and J by 2 bases, leaving 16 bases between them. Germline CDR1 SGHRS, CDR2 YFSETQ. The DNA of the CDR3 is TGCGCCAGGGTTTTGGGGACACTAAACACCGGGGAGCTGTTTTTT. Translating gives CARVLGTLNTGELFF.

The chain's CDR3 is CASSFQTTRVTGELFF. The CDR3 DNA follows: TGTGCCAGCAGCTTCCAAACTACCAGGGTCACCGGGGAGCTGTTTTTT. The chain links TRBV9 to TRBJ2-2, with D maybe TRBD1 (5 bases). Germline CDR1 reads SGDLS; CDR2 reads YYNGEE. Trimming pared 4 bases from V and 4 bases from J, leaving 17 bases between. CDR3 length: 16 amino acids.

Concerning this clone: Since a much larger clone is just one base distant, this may be a read error. The sample has other DNA sequences that encode this CDR3 too. CDR3 sequence (DNA): TGTGCCAGCTCACCCCGGGACAGGAACACCGGGGAGCTGTTTTTT. It encodes CASSPRDRNTGELFF. The chain joins TRBV18 to TRBJ2-2; TRBD1 aligns across 7 bases. V lost 3 bases to trimming and J lost 1 base; unmatched junction nucleotides: 2. The CDR3 spans 15 residues. The germline gives CDR1 KGHSH, CDR2 LQKENI. Variable domain in full (rest from reference TRBV18 and TRBJ2-2): NAGVMQNPRHLVRRRGQEARLRCSPMKGHSHVYWYRQLPEEGLKFMVYLQKENIIDESGMPKERFSAEFPKEGPSILRIQQVVRGDSAAYFCASSPRDRNTGELFFGEGSRLTVL.

The rearrangement uses TRBV21-1 and TRBJ2-7; the table names TRBD1, a call not compared with the DNA. TRBV21-1 is tagged as a pseudogene. The CDR3 sequence is 8 residues long. This CDR3 is CAGGEQYV. The CDR3 nucleotides read TGTGCCGGGGGCGAGCAGTACGTC.

The chain has TRBV6-1 and TRBJ2-7, with 9 positions matching TRBD1. Per germline, CDR1 MNHNS and CDR2 SASEGT. V dropped 0 bases and J dropped 3; count of bases not matched to a gene: 9. The CDR3 spans 17 residues. The CDR3 spells CASSEAPWTGVSYEQYV. Here the CDR3 DNA reads TGTGCCAGCAGTGAAGCGCCGTGGACAGGGGTGAGCTACGAGCAGTACGTC.

The J gene is TRBJ1-6, the V gene TRBV4-1, with 7 bases matching TRBD1. Germline V gives CDR1 MGHRA, CDR2 YSYEKL. The CDR3 is made up of 14 amino acids. V was clipped by 2 bases and J by 12 bases; unmatched bases: 7. The CDR3 is CASSQPGQRIPLHF. The CDR3 nucleotides read TGCGCCAGCAGCCAACCGGGACAGAGGATACCCCTCCACTTT.

V usage is TRBV7-9 and J usage is TRBJ2-1, with 9 nucleotides matching TRBD1. V lost 1 base, J lost 7 bases, and 5 bases stayed unmatched. Looked up from germline, CDR1 is SEHNR and CDR2 is FQNEAQ (reference sequence). This CDR3 has 15 residues. The CDR3 DNA sequence: TGTGCCAGCAGCTTAGAGGGGACAGGGAGGAATGAGCAGTTCTTC. Protein: CASSLEGTGRNEQFF.

This clone was counted a single time. The V and J genes are TRBV27 and TRBJ2-7; tentatively, D is TRBD1 (5 bases). The CDR3 contains 14 residues. Germline CDR1 is MNHEY and CDR2 is SMNVEV (reference sequence). The V gene lost 3 bases and the J gene lost 2 bases, with 11 bases spanning the gap. The CDR3 spells CASSFGGAAYEQYV. In DNA, the CDR3 is TGTGCCAGCAGTTTTGGTGGGGCCGCCTACGAGCAGTACGTC.